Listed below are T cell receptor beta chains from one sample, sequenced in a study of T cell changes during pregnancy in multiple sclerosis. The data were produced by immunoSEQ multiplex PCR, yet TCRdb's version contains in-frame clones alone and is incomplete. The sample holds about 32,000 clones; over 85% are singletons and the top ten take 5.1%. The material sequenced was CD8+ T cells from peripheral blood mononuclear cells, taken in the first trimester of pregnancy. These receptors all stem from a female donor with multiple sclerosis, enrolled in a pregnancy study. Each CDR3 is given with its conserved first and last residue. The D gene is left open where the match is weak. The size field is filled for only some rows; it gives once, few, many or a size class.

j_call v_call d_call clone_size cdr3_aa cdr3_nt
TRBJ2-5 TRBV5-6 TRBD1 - CASSFQIRGRQETQYF TGTGCCAGCAGCTTCCAAATTAGGGGGCGCCAAGAGACCCAGTACTTC
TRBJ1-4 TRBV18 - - CASSLSGSNEKLFF TGTGCCAGCTCACTTTCAGGGTCTAATGAAAAACTGTTTTTT
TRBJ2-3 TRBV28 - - CASSGGTGVATSGSTDTQYF TGTGCCAGCAGCGGGGGGACAGGGGTGGCGACTAGCGGGAGCACAGATACGCAGTATTTT
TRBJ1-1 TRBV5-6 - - CASTMGGNTEAFF TGTGCCAGCACCATGGGGGGGAACACTGAAGCTTTCTTT
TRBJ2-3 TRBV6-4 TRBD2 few CASGLAGGSDTQYF TGTGCCAGCGGTCTAGCGGGAGGGTCAGATACGCAGTATTTT
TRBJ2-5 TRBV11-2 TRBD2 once CASSFGAGEAETQYF TGTGCCAGCAGCTTCGGGGCGGGAGAGGCGGAGACCCAGTACTTC
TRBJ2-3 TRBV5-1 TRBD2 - CASSLTGLAAYTDTQYF TGCGCCAGCAGCTTGACCGGACTAGCGGCATACACAGATACGCAGTATTTT
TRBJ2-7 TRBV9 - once CASSVDTGESYEQYF TGTGCCAGCAGCGTAGATACGGGAGAGTCCTACGAGCAGTACTTC
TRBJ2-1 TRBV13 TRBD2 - CASSPGGGLAGLNEQFF TGTGCCAGCAGCCCAGGGGGGGGACTAGCGGGGCTTAATGAGCAGTTCTTC
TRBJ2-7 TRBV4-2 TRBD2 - CASSQVTASGTYEQYF TGTGCCAGCAGCCAAGTAACGGCTAGCGGAACCTACGAGCAGTACTTC
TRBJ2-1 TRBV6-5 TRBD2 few CASSYTAGGPDEQFF TGTGCCAGCAGTTACACAGCGGGAGGGCCCGATGAGCAGTTCTTC
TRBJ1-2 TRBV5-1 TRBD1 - CASSTGTGSGYGYTF TGCGCCAGCAGCACCGGGACAGGAAGCGGCTATGGCTACACCTTC
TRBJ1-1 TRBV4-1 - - CASSQEGVRVNTEAFF TGCGCCAGCAGCCAGGAGGGCGTCAGGGTGAACACTGAAGCTTTCTTT
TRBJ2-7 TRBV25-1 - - CASSDTGMYEQYF TGTGCCAGCAGTGATACAGGGATGTACGAGCAGTACTTC
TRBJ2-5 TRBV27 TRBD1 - CASSAQGAAQETQYF TGTGCCAGCAGTGCTCAGGGGGCGGCCCAAGAGACCCAGTACTTC
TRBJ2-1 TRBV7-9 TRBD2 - CASSLLLKWGGKLGEQFF TGTGCCAGCAGCTTACTCCTCAAGTGGGGGGGGAAGCTTGGAGAGCAGTTCTTC
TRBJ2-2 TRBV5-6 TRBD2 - CASSLGLAESTGELFF TGTGCCAGCAGCTTGGGACTAGCGGAGAGCACCGGGGAGCTGTTTTTT
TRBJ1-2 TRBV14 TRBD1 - CASSQVTGGTSYGYTF TGTGCCAGCAGCCAAGTGACAGGGGGTACTTCTTATGGCTACACCTTC
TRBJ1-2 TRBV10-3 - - CAISGGGSYGYTF TGTGCCATCAGTGGTGGAGGTAGCTATGGCTACACCTTC
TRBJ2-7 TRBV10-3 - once CAISEQLAVSSYEQYF TGTGCCATCAGTGAACAGTTGGCAGTTTCGTCCTACGAGCAGTACTTC
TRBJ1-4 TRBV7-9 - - CASSLETEVGEKLFF TGTGCCAGCAGTCTGGAGACAGAAGTGGGTGAAAAACTGTTTTTT
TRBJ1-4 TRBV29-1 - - CSVDGGSKSEKLFF TGCAGCGTTGATGGTGGCAGTAAGTCAGAAAAACTGTTTTTT
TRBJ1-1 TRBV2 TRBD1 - CASSGETGGNTEAFF TGTGCCAGCAGTGGGGAGACAGGGGGCAACACTGAAGCTTTCTTT
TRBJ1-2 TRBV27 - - CASSSRDKNYGYTF TGTGCCAGCAGTTCCCGGGACAAGAACTATGGCTACACCTTC
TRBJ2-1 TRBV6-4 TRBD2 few CASSDSTSGYNEQFF TGTGCCAGCAGTGACTCGACTAGCGGGTACAATGAGCAGTTCTTC
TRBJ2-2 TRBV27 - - CASSLPGLKTGELFF TGTGCCAGCAGTTTACCCGGACTTAAAACCGGGGAGCTGTTTTTT
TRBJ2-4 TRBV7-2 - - CASSLGPYRENIQYF TGTGCCAGCAGCTTAGGACCCTACAGGGAGAACATTCAGTACTTC
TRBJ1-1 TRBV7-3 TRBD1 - CASSSGTANTEAFF TGTGCCAGCAGCTCCGGGACAGCGAACACTGAAGCTTTCTTT
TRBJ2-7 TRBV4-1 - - CASSQGQDYEQYF TGCGCCAGCAGCCAAGGACAGGACTACGAGCAGTACTTC
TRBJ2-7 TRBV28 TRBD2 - CASSAASGSSYEQYF TGTGCCAGCAGTGCCGCTAGCGGGAGCTCCTACGAGCAGTACTTC
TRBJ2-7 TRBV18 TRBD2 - CASSHLNEGGRASPFPYEQYF TGTGCCAGCTCCCACCTCAATGAGGGCGGGAGGGCCTCTCCCTTCCCCTACGAGCAGTACTTC
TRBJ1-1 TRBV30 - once CAWSVGVNTEAFF TGTGCCTGGAGTGTCGGAGTAAACACTGAAGCTTTCTTT
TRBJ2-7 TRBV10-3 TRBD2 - CAISLREEVRHEQYF TGTGCCATCAGCCTACGGGAGGAGGTACGCCACGAGCAGTACTTC
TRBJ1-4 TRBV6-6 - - CASMVRSSTNEKLFF TGTGCCAGCATGGTGAGAAGTTCAACTAATGAAAAACTGTTTTTT
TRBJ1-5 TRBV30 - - CAWSEGRSNQPQHF TGTGCCTGGAGCGAGGGAAGGAGCAATCAGCCCCAGCATTTT
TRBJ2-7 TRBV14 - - CASSQGPRGLTYEQYF TGTGCCAGCAGCCAAGGGCCGCGGGGACTGACCTACGAGCAGTACTTC
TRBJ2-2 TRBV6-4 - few CASSGGGESGELFF TGTGCCAGCAGCGGGGGAGGCGAGTCCGGGGAGCTGTTTTTT
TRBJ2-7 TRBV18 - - CASSPRDTDYEQYF TGTGCCAGCTCACCACGGGACACAGACTACGAGCAGTACTTC
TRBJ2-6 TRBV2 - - CASSGARTDWSGANVLTF TGTGCCAGCAGTGGGGCCAGAACGGACTGGTCTGGGGCCAACGTCCTGACTTTC
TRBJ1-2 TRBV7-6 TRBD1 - CASSLAPGRGNGYTF TGTGCCAGCAGCTTAGCGCCTGGCAGGGGGAACGGCTACACCTTC
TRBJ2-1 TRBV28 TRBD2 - CASSLRLAGGLGEQFF TGTGCCAGCAGTTTACGGCTAGCGGGAGGTCTGGGTGAGCAGTTCTTC
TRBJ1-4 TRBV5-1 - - CASLNQLFF TGCGCCAGCTTAAATCAACTGTTTTTT
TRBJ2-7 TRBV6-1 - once CATQTDSEQYF TGTGCCACCCAGACTGACAGCGAGCAGTACTTC
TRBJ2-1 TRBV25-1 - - CASSESKPSQFF TGTGCCAGCAGTGAATCAAAGCCCTCTCAGTTCTTC
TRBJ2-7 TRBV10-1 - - CASSEVGGTYEQYF TGCGCCAGCAGTGAGGTCGGCGGTACCTACGAGCAGTACTTC
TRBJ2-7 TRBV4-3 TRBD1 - CASSQLGQGNEQYF TGCGCCAGCAGCCAACTAGGACAGGGGAACGAGCAGTACTTC
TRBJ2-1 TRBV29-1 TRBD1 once CSAQGALGEQFF TGCAGCGCTCAGGGGGCATTAGGTGAGCAGTTCTTC
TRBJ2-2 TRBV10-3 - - CAIRVDSTGELFF TGTGCCATCAGGGTGGACTCCACCGGGGAGCTGTTTTTT
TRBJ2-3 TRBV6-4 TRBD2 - CASSETSGSSNTQYF TGTGCCAGCAGTGAGACTAGCGGGAGTAGTAATACGCAGTATTTT
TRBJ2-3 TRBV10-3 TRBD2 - CAIRQRTSGMGDTQYF TGTGCCATCAGGCAGAGGACTAGCGGGATGGGAGATACGCAGTATTTT
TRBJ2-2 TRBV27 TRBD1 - CASSWTGGVTGELFF TGTGCCAGCAGTTGGACAGGGGGCGTCACCGGGGAGCTGTTTTTT